This T cell receptor (beta chain) was identified during a study of response to subunit inactivated influenza vaccine. Broader study findings: Each seasonal influenza vaccination recruits few new T cells, the authors suggested.

MiXCR, run by TCRdb on the RT-PCR reads, gives a single entry per CDR3 protein. The data hold more than 450,000 distinct CDR3 sequences, with less than 10% observed a single time. This clonotype has just a few counts. Its cognate antigen is unknown. Trimming took 4 bases from V and 2 from J; bases not matched to a gene: 5. This CDR3 region has 15 residues. Per germline, CDR1 MNHEY and CDR2 SMNVEV (reference sequence). Sample: PBMCs from blood, taken approximately 25 months after vaccination. This sequence joins TRBV27 and TRBJ2-5, with 9 bases identical to TRBD1. The source of this sequence is a man between 50 and 69 years old who received an inactivated influenza vaccine. The CDR3 nucleotides are TGTGCCAGCAGTTCTTTACAGGGGGCTCAAGAGACCCAGTACTTC. The encoded protein is CASSSLQGAQETQYF.